The sequence of this T cell receptor (beta chain) was determined in a study of CD8 T cells in Susac syndrome (dated by TCRdb to between 2018 and 2021). About the investigation overall: Repertoire sequencing was used to test whether CD8+ T cell activation and differentiation in Susac syndrome was antigen driven.

Results and caveats for the whole study, not just this receptor: The number of individuals in the TCR sequencing and HLA analysis was recognized as being relatively small.

Of note for this clonotype: Its antigen is still unknown. The sample holds no much larger clone one base away, and base qualities are not on file.

Peripheral blood CD8+ and CD4+ T cells from healthy donors, Susac syndrome patients and multiple sclerosis patients were profiled using high-throughput TCR beta sequencing. Treatment-naive patients with stable or active relapsing-remitting disease fulfilling revised McDonald criteria were used as multiple sclerosis controls. Bulk CD8+ and CD4+ T cells were purified by magnetic negative isolation, while CD8+ TEMRA cells were enriched using FACS. Blood was collected in EDTA tubes and processed within 24 hours, with PBMCs isolated through density gradient centrifugation. PBMCs intended for TCR sequencing were cryopreserved in liquid nitrogen and were subsequently thawed in a 37 degrees C water bath. The sorted or isolated CD4+, CD8+ and CD8+ TEMRA cells had a purity of 90% or higher. RNA was extracted using the RNeasy kit, and about 0.5 to 1 microgram was reverse transcribed with random hexamers. TCR beta CDR3 regions were amplified with the immunoSEQ multiplex PCR assay covering 54 Vbeta and 13 Jbeta segments. PCR amplification bias was corrected using a synthetic template baseline for primer optimization and computational correction. The published analysis was carried out like this. Reads were annotated to V, D and J genes per IMGT and analyzed with immunoSEQ Analyzer, keeping only productive sequences. Clonality was computed as one minus Shannon entropy normalized by log2 of the number of productive unique sequences. For each patient and control, public and private clones were evaluated within the 100 most prevalent clones. Clones were defined as Susac-specific when absent from the healthy and MS cohorts, from fewer than 1,300 published viral clones and from other ImmuneACCESS disease sequences. TCRdb's own reprocessing of the public reads used fastp at Q25 and MiXCR and kept productive beta chains. Records with the same CDR3 protein are collapsed into one entry carrying the most frequent genes and DNA. These V and J calls are TCRdb output, not the study's own analysis. This sample lists approximately 150,000 distinct CDR3 sequences; roughly 92% were detected once. The ten largest clonotypes hold about 0.088% of the sample.

CDR1 and CDR2 were assigned from the germline V gene as SGHTA and FQGTGA. V is pared back by 4 bases and J by 8 bases, with 15 bases lying between the germline termini. Including cysteine and phenylalanine, the CDR3 has 14 amino acids. The read is trimmed to its CDR3 DNA, 42 bases read in frame from base 1. The TCR sequence derives from a human donor with multiple sclerosis. Sequences were obtained from CD4+ T cells from PBMCs. The chain employs TRBV7-3 and TRBJ2-1; the best D guess is TRBD1, with 7 bases matching. In nucleotides, the sequence is TGTGCCAGCAGCTCCCAGGGCAGGGGGGATGAGCAGTTCTTC. Its protein product is CASSSQGRGDEQFF.